This is a list of T cell receptor beta chains from one sample in a study of cytomegalovirus exposure and HLA in healthy donors. The repertoire was sequenced with immunoSEQ multiplex PCR; TCRdb's copy has only in-frame clones and lacks some. The table gives 55,000 to 85,000 clones; the top ten clones make up roughly 2.6% of it. Sequencing was done on a sample of PBMCs. All receptors come from a female donor in good health and CMV-seropositive. Each CDR3 is given with its conserved first and last residue.

v_call | cdr3_aa
TRBV28 | CASTPGVAYEQYF
TRBV2 | CASSEIGAGWVTEAFF
TRBV2 | CARRLAGVNTGELFF
TRBV19 | CASSEDPAGFNGYTF
TRBV7-2 | CASSLGQGSMNTEAFF
TRBV28 | CASSAGTGGSPLHF
TRBV18 | CASSPTVQGTQYF
TRBV7-9 | CASSSSANIQYF
TRBV5-1 | CASSLARGSGEKLFF
TRBV10-3 | CAISGQGAYEQYF
TRBV5-4 | CASSATSGRADTQYF
TRBV6-1 | CASSEGTIANSPLHF
TRBV7-3 | CASSPKSGTSVTEAFF
TRBV4-3 | CASSPWAGGGETQYF
TRBV19 | CASRTSSYNEQFF
TRBV5-1 | CASSLRTGGLFEQYF
TRBV7-2 | CASPTLDRRTDTQYF
TRBV18 | CASSLDRTNQPQHF
TRBV28 | CASSRETYEQYF
TRBV7-3 | CASSLLTGVEDTEAFF
TRBV7-3 | CASSKGTGARTDTQYF
TRBV29-1 | CSVPYRVNEQFF
TRBV7-2 | CASSLNIYEQYF